This TCR beta chain derives from a study of HIV-infected children after antiretroviral therapy interruption. About the research overall: Interruption-arm samples span weeks 0, 12, interruption end (24 or 48), and about 3 years post-study. Study-wide results and limits: The Gini coefficient of naive CD4+ repertoires rose, returning to baseline by 3 years. The CD45RA+ naive sort may contain some EMRA or stem memory cells.

Documented treatment: PENTA 11 planned treatment interruption arm or continuous ART arm. At least 24 weeks of at least three-drug ART, in children 2 to 15 years. The sample holds many counts of this clonotype. The antigen remains unidentified. The TCR library was built from RNA with a 3' RACE protocol and unique molecular identifiers. TCRdb re-derived calls from the 3' RACE reads in MiXCR, one entry per CDR3 protein. Of about 83,000 distinct CDR3 sequences listed, 6% to 8.5% were seen once; the top ten hold around 1.1%. The receptor was isolated from a pool of human donors with HIV. The source material was CD45RA+ CD4+ T cells from PBMCs, pooled from several time points, sampled from a donor given antiretroviral therapy, either interrupted or continuous. The subset denotes: naive CD4+ CD45RA+ CD45RO- T cells.

The CDR3 coding sequence is TGTGCCAGCAGCCCGGGACAGGGCTATGGCTACACCTTC. It is translated as CASSPGQGYGYTF. The chain carries TRBV14 and TRBJ1-2, with 9 bases fitting TRBD1. The germline V gene encodes CDR1 SGHDN and CDR2 FVKESK. This CDR3 is 13 amino acids long. V shed 4 bases, J shed 4 bases, and the junction held 1 base outside the gene matches. The whole variable domain, filled in from reference TRBV14 and TRBJ1-2, reads EAGVTQFPSHSVIEKGQTVTLRCDPISGHDNLYWYRRVMGKEIKFLLHFVKESKQDESGMPNNRFLAERTGGTYSTLKVQPAELEDSGVYFCASSPGQGYGYTFGSGTRLTVV.